This T cell receptor (beta chain) was captured by sequencing in a study of regulatory T cells in long-lasting Graves disease. The CDR3 has 15 amino acids. The V end lost 4 bases, the J end lost 8 bases, and 21 bases lay between the germline ends. Looked up from germline, CDR1 is SGHTA and CDR2 is FQGNSA. Building the TCR beta libraries relied on iRepertoire HTBI primers, and CDR3 regions underwent Arm-PCR. A single record per CDR3 protein comes from TCRdb applying MiXCR to the multiplex PCR reads. This sample has around 250,000 distinct CDR3 sequences, with 18% found just once. The sample's time point: newly diagnosed GD, antithyroid drugs for less than 3 months. RNA extracted from PBMCs served as the sequencing template. This clonotype was seen at least ten times. What it recognizes is unknown. General observations from the study: Researchers examined only peripheral blood and not thyroid tissue. Persistent disease exhibited a predilection for TRBV28, TRBJ1-2 and TRBJ2-5.

This receptor was identified in a female donor with Graves disease. Material: peripheral blood mononuclear cells (PBMCs), obtained at new diagnosis, from a patient treated with antithyroid drugs. The chain is built from TRBV7-2 and TRBJ2-7; either TRBD1 or TRBD2 may fit D (5 bases each). In DNA, the CDR3 is TGTGCCAGCAGCTATCAAACAATGGGGACGGTACAGCAGTACTTC. The encoded protein is CASSYQTMGTVQQYF.